This TCR beta chain was sequenced in a study of cytomegalovirus exposure and HLA in healthy donors (TCRdb year 2017). Turning to the overall study: In an earlier analysis of 450 to 750 of the donors, 250 to 300 Gb of sequence data and some 120 million unique TCR beta sequences from about 179 million T cells were reported. Approximately 300 gigabases of sequencing data and tens of millions of unique TCR sequences were included in an early release covering roughly 600 HLA-typed donors. The genetic ancestry cluster associated with self-reported Caucasian donors included 81% of the 398 genotyped donors. The study was designed to test whether signatures of past pathogen exposure could be identified by cataloging public T cell receptors. The study profiled the T cell repertoires of around 700 subjects by immunosequencing and related them to cytomegalovirus serostatus. A separate validation cohort of roughly 120 different subjects was used in addition to the roughly 720-subject first cohort. The study combined high-throughput TCR immunosequencing, statistical association of individual TCRs with disease status, and machine learning to predict cytomegalovirus infection status. A later analysis re-examined previously published TCR beta repertoires from hundreds of donors and added high-resolution HLA genotyping to investigate patterns of TCR occurrence. The later analysis used no new phenotypic data to find candidate immune exposures, relying instead on TCR beta sequences and their occurrence across donors. An earlier analysis of about 600 of the donors used high-throughput TCR beta sequencing to judge whether each TCR beta V gene segment behaved as functional or pseudogenic. Donor age, sex, ethnicity and CMV serostatus were compiled alongside the repertoire data. In a later genetic analysis, genome-wide SNP genotypes for about 65% of the 666 donors were used, and that subset was treated as a discovery cohort. All discovery cohort repertoires had been generated on a single sequencing platform. HLA typing included class I and class II loci at four-digit resolution. Typing coverage varied by locus: about 620-640 donors for A, B, C, DRB1 and DQB1; more than 500 for DQA1; over 600 for DPA1; 450 to 480 for DPB1. Four or five DR-DQ haplotypes were handled as single units for association and clustering because linkage in the cohort was strong. On average, approximately 250,000 unique TCR beta nucleotide sequences were sequenced per donor among roughly 430 genotyped donors of the cohort, with 15% to 20% of those sequences being non-productive.

The receptor library was made with the immunoSEQ multiplex PCR assay. For the multiplex PCR, a mixture combining 60 forward primers for TCR Vbeta segments and 13 reverse primers for TCR Jbeta segments was used. The CDR3 region of rearranged TCR beta genes was amplified from genomic DNA with a multiplex PCR assay. On the Illumina HiSeq System, the amplified TCR beta libraries were sequenced as 87-base-pair reads. Processing in the source paper ran as follows. In a later analysis, tens of millions of unique TCR beta chains were counted across the 500 to 700 repertoires, and roughly 10 million of these chains were shared by at least two donors. A nearest-neighbor algorithm error-corrected the raw reads and collapsed the reads into unique sequences, merging closely related sequences to remove PCR and sequencing errors. To assign V, D and J gene segments, CDR3 sequences were aligned to IMGT reference sequences. For a sequence to be retained, a match of at least six nucleotides was required to both a V gene segment and a J gene segment. A rearrangement was called productive if the CDR3 had no stop codons and remained in frame with V and J, and every other rearrangement was called non-productive. Following IMGT convention, CDR3 was defined as the stretch from the second conserved V-encoded cysteine to the conserved J-encoded phenylalanine. The earlier analysis of about 610 of the donors excluded any sequence lacking an unambiguous match to a single V gene segment. An earlier analysis of a few hundred of the donors classified V segments as functional when productive rearrangements were above 56.7% and as segregating when the standard deviation between donors was above 5%. A statistical classification framework was built to diagnose cytomegalovirus status from the catalog of TCR beta chain sequences. In a later analysis, TCR nucleotide sequences were compared against IMGT/GENE-DB human TR gene sequences so that V and J genes could be assigned. Using the TCRdist pipeline, a later analysis assigned CDR3 sequences along with most-parsimonious VDJ recombination scenarios. In a later analysis, each TCR beta chain was defined by its CDR3 amino acid sequence together with its V-gene family, and reads lacking a unique V-gene family were excluded. In a later analysis, 500 to 650 highly shared, low-generation-probability nucleotide sequences were removed to address suspected cross-contamination and a sequencing artifact. In a later analysis, a clonal expansion index was calculated for each public chain from normalized within-repertoire ranks of inferred template counts. A later analysis computed generation probabilities with a VDJ recombination model fitted to out-of-frame rearrangements, and checked the results against IGoR. A later analysis scored TCR-TCR, TCR-HLA and TCR-CMV co-occurrence with hypergeometric tests, applying a repertoire-size bias correction to TCR pairs. In a later analysis, false discovery rates were estimated by permuting HLA or CMV assignments 20 times. A later analysis grouped co-occurring TCRs with DBSCAN, adding TCRdist sequence similarity when clustering within HLA-allele-positive subsets. Co-occurrence clustering excluded repertoires with fewer than 30,000 or more than 120,000 public chains, plus five with anomalous nucleotide sharing. TCRdb re-hosts the immuneACCESS table, in-frame sequences only. Its copies lack some clones; in the studies checked, an unresolved V gene accounts for under half of them, and the cause for the rest is not known. V, J and clone size reflect that table, while D and trimming were determined from the DNA. For this sample there are about 170,000 clones; about 62% appear just once. Of the sample, under 3% is held by the ten largest clones.

Remarks on this clone: Its target antigen remains unknown. There are no base qualities to consult, and no much larger clone falls within one base.

Trimming at the junction amounts to 3 bases on V and 0 bases on J, and the germline ends lie 10 bases apart. The CDR3 numbers 15 residues from cysteine through phenylalanine. Only the CDR3 region is kept as DNA, spanning 45 bases read in frame from base 1. The germline V gene supplies CDR1 SGHRS and CDR2 YFSETQ. In total, 630 or so healthy bone marrow donors made up the cohort. At the time of sampling, every cohort member was nominally healthy, though immune exposures that went unrecorded were likely present. The donor was CMV seronegative and belonged to the group of over 300 seronegative cohort members. A peripheral blood sample was collected from each donor, and TCR beta sequencing was performed on peripheral blood mononuclear cells. The Qiagen DNeasy Blood Extraction Kit was used to extract genomic DNA from the blood cell samples. The full study reports these points: Because some donors lacked HLA typing at each locus, the association tests relied only on the typed subset. A few of the identified cytomegalovirus-associated TCR beta chains were confirmed in vitro to be specific for cytomegalovirus antigens. The authors suggested that the approach could potentially be generalized to other disease states and immunological phenotypes. Most TCR sequences were seen in very few donors, while some public TCRs were found in many individuals. Linkage disequilibrium might explain the correlated functional status among segregating V segments, but an unknown experimental factor could not be ruled out. When HLA alleles, especially DR and DQ, strongly co-occurred, TCR associations were difficult to assign to individual alleles. According to a later analysis, TCR association rates differed among HLA loci, with DRB1 alleles showing the most associated TCRs and HLA-C alleles showing the fewest. A further reported finding was that TCR beta sequences accurately predicted the HLA-A and HLA-B alleles for most subjects in the first cohort. A total of 150 or so TCR beta chains were listed by the study as associated with cytomegalovirus. The only immune exposure information available for the cohort was CMV serostatus. In a later analysis, HLA-associated TCR beta chains showed more clonal expansion and lower generation probabilities than non-associated chains that were equally common. An earlier analysis of some 590 of the donors showed that most TCR beta V segments appeared in productive rearrangements either about 90% or about 30% of the time, which broadly matched IMGT annotations. Some IMGT-functional V segments, including TRBV6-2 and TRBV6-3, could not be distinguished by the 87-base-pair reads and were therefore excluded. Presence/absence analyses assumed roughly uniform sequencing depth across donors, an assumption that may not hold. According to a later genetic analysis, donors in an Asian-associated ancestry cluster had fewer N-insertions in productive TCRs than the roughly 700-donor mean. This cohort had only TCR beta chains sequenced, and the lack of alpha or paired-chain data limited which features could be detected. V-gene and J-gene trimming of TCR beta chains was associated with a missense DCLRE1C variant in a later genetic analysis, and the association was replicated in an independent cohort. Because counts were too low, 15 to 20 rarely observed V segments, including chromosome 9 orphons, were left out of the earlier analysis of approximately 500 of the donors. A later analysis reported that several top co-occurrence clusters appeared linked to parvovirus B19, influenza, CMV and Epstein-Barr virus. At a false discovery rate of 0.05, a later analysis linked approximately 18,000 TCR beta sequences to specific HLA alleles. A later analysis found that most CMV-associated TCR beta chains appeared HLA-restricted, with HLA associations seemingly driven largely by CMV exposure. In both the original and validation cohorts, the classifier was reported to diagnose cytomegalovirus status with high specificity and sensitivity. A cluster of highly shared sequence variants was judged likely to be a technical artifact of the sequencing pipeline.

The sample taken for sequencing was PBMCs. The V gene is TRBV5-1 and the J gene is TRBJ1-3, and the D gene may be TRBD1, 6 bases matching. The sequence came from a man aged 40-49 years in good health and CMV-seronegative. For the CDR3, the sequence is CASSSQGSSGNTIYF. The sequence in DNA is TGCGCCAGCAGCTCACAGGGCAGCTCTGGAAACACCATATATTTT.